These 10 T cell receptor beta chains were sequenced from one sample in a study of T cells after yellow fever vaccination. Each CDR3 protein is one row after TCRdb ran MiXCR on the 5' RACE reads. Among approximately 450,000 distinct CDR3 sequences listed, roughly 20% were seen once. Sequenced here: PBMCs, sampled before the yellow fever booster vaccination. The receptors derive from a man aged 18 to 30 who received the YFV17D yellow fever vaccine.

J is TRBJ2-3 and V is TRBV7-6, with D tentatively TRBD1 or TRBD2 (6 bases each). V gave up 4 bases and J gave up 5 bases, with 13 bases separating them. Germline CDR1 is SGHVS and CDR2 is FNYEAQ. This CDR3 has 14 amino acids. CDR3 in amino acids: CASSYSGARDTQYF. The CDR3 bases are TGTGCCAGCAGCTACTCGGGGGCCAGAGATACGCAGTATTTT.

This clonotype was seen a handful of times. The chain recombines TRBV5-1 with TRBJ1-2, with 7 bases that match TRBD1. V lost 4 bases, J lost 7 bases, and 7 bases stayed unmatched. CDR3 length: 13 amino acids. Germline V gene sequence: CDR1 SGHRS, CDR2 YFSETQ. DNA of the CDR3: TGCGCCAGCAGCATCTCAGGGGGTGGTGGCTACACCTTC. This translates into CASSISGGGGYTF.

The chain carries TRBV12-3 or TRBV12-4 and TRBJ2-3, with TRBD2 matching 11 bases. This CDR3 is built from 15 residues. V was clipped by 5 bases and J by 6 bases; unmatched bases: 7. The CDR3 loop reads CASSPLTSGADTQYF. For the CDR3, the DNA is TGTGCCAGCAGTCCCCTGACTAGCGGGGCCGATACGCAGTATTTT.

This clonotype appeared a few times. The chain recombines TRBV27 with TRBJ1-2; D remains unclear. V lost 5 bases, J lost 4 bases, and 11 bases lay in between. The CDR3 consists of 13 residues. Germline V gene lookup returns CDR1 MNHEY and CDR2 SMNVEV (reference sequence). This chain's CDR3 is CASSRLRGYGYTF. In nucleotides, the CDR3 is TGTGCCAGCAGTAGGTTACGGGGCTATGGCTACACCTTC.

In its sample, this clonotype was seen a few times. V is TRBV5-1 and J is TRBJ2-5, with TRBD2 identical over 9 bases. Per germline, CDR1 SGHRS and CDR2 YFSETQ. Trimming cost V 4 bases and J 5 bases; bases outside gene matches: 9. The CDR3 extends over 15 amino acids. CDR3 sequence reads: CASSPGLAIGETQYF. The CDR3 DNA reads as TGCGCCAGCAGCCCGGGACTAGCAATAGGGGAGACCCAGTACTTC.

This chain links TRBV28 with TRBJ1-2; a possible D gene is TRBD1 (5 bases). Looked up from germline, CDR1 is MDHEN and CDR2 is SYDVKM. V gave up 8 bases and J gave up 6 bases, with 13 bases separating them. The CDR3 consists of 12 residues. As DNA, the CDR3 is TGTGCCAGCGGTGGGCAGGGACATGGCTACACCTTC. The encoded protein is CASGGQGHGYTF.

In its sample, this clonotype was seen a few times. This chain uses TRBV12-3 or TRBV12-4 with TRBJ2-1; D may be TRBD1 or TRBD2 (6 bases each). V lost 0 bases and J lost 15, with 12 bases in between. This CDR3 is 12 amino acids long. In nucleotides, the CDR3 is TGTGCCAGCAGTTTAGCCCAGGGGAGGAGGTTCTTC. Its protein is CASSLAQGRRFF.

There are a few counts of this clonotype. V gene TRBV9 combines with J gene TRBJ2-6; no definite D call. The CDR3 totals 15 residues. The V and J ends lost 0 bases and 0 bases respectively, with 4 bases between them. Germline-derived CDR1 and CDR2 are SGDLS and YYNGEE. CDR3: CASSVAPSGANVLTF. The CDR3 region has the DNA TGTGCCAGCAGCGTAGCTCCCTCTGGGGCCAACGTCCTGACTTTC.

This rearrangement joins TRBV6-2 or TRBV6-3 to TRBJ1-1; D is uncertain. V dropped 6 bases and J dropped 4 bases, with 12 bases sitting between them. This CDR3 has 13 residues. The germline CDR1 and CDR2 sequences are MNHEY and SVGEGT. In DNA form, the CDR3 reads TGTGCCAGCAGACTACACGCCTCCACTGAAGCTTTCTTT. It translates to CASRLHASTEAFF.

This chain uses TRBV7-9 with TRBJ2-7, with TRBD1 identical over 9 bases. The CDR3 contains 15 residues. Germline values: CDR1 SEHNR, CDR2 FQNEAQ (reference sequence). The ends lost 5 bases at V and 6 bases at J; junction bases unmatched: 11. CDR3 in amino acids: CASSPWDREVPEQYF. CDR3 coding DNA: TGTGCCAGCAGCCCGTGGGACAGGGAGGTCCCCGAGCAGTACTTC.